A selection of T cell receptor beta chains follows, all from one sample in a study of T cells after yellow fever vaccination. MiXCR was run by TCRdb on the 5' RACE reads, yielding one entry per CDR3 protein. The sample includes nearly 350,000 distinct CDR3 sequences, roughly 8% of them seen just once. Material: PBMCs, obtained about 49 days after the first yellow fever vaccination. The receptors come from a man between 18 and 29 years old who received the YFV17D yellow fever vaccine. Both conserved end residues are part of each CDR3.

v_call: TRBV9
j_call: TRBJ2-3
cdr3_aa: CASSVRGVDTQYF

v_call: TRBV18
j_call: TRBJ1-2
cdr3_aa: CASSQRTGDNYGYTF

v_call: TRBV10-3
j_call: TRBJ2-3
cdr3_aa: CAIKTDRLSSSTDTQYF

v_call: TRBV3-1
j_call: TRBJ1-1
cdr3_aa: CASSQFGGQPNTEAFF

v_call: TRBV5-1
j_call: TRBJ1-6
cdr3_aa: CASSLRGTGTPNSPLHF

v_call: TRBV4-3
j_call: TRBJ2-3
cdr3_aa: CASSQVSSTQGAAGDTQYF

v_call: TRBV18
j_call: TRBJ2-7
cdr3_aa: CASSPPGAGREQYF

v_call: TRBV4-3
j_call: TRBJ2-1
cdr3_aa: CASSQSGLNEQFF

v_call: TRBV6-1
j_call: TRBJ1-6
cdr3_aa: CASSPRGGSPLHF

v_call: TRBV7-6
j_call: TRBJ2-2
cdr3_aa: CASSLAWGAGELFF

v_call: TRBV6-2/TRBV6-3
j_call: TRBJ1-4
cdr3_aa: CASSYSAPTRGEKLFF

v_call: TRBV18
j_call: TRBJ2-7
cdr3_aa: CASSPMAGGREQYF

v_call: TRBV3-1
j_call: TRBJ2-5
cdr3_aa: CASSLLGGGGLQETQYF

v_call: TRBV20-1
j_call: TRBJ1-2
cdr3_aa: CSARGQTNSGDGYTF

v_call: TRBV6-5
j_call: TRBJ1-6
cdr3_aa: CASSPRRENSPLHF

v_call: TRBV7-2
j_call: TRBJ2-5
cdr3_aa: CASSSWTSGGAGTQYF

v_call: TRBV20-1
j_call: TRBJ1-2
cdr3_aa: CSARVASNYGYTF

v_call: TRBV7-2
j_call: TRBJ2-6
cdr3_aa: CASSLPSRANVLTF

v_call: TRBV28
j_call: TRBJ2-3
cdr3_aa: CASSPTLGSTDTQYF